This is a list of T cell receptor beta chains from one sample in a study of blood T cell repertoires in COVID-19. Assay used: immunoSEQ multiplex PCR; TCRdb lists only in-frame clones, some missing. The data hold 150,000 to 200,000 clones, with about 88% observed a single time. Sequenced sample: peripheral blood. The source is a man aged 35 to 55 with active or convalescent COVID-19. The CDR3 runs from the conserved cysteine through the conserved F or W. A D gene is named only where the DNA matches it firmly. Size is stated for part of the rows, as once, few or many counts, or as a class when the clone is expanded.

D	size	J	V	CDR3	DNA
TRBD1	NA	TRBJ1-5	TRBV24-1	CATSERGGSNAQPQHF	TGTGCCACCAGTGAACGAGGGGGCTCCAACGCTCAGCCCCAGCATTTT
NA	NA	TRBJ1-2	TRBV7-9	CASSLDISYGYTF	TGTGCCAGCAGCTTGGACATCTCCTATGGCTACACCTTC
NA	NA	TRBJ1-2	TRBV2	CASSPGRGRVNYGYTF	TGTGCCAGCAGCCCTGGGCGGGGCAGGGTGAACTATGGCTACACCTTC
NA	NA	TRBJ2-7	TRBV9	CASSAGTGTYEQYF	TGTGCCAGCAGCGCCGGGACTGGAACCTACGAGCAGTACTTC
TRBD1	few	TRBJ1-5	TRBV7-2	CASSPQGALSNQPQHF	TGTGCCAGCAGCCCACAGGGGGCCCTTAGCAATCAGCCCCAGCATTTT
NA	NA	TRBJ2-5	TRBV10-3	CAISEGVASGQETQYF	TGTGCCATCAGTGAGGGGGTGGCAAGCGGGCAAGAGACCCAGTACTTC
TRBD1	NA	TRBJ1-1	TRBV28	CASSPPTGRTEAFF	TGTGCCAGCAGTCCACCGACAGGGCGCACTGAAGCTTTCTTT
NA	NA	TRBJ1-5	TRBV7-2	CASSLAGAYQPQHF	TGTGCCAGCAGCTTAGCGGGCGCCTATCAGCCCCAGCATTTT
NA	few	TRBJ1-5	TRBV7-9	CASSLESGAQHF	TGTGCCAGCAGCTTAGAGTCGGGGGCCCAGCATTTT
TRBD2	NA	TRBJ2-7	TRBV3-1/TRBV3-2	CASSNGLAEQYEQYF	TGTGCCAGCAGCAACGGACTAGCGGAACAATACGAGCAGTACTTC
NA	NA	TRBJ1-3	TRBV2	CARQGSGNTIYF	TGTGCCAGGCAGGGCTCTGGAAACACCATATATTTT
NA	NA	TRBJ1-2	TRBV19	CASNTKSGYTF	TGTGCCAGTAACACGAAAAGTGGCTACACCTTC
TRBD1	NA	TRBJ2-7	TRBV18	CASSPSGQSPWEQYF	TGTGCCAGCTCACCGTCGGGACAGTCTCCGTGGGAGCAGTACTTC
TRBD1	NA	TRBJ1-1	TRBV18	CASSPFRPGTGANTEAFF	TGTGCCAGCTCACCTTTCCGTCCCGGGACAGGGGCGAACACTGAAGCTTTCTTT
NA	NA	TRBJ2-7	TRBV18	CASSQAYGTSGEYEQYF	TGTGCCAGCTCACAGGCGTATGGGACGTCGGGAGAATACGAGCAGTACTTC
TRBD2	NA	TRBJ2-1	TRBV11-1	CASSLLGLAGAGEQFF	TGTGCCAGCAGCTTATTGGGACTAGCGGGAGCGGGTGAGCAGTTCTTC
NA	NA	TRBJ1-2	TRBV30	CAWSVSLRENGYTF	TGTGCCTGGAGTGTATCTCTTCGTGAGAACGGCTACACCTTC
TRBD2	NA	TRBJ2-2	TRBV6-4	CASSSSGGPTGELFF	TGTGCCAGCAGTAGTAGCGGGGGCCCCACCGGGGAGCTGTTTTTT
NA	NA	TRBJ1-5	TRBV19	CASSINTGKPQHF	TGTGCCAGTAGTATCAACACGGGAAAGCCCCAGCATTTT
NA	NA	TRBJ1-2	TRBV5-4	CASSLTGLTKGYTF	TGTGCCAGCAGCTTGACAGGCCTTACGAAGGGCTACACCTTC
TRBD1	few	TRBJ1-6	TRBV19	CASSAWTGQGSYNSPLHF	TGTGCCAGTAGTGCCTGGACAGGACAAGGTTCCTATAATTCACCCCTCCACTTT
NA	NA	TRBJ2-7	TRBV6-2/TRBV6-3	CASSFVGYEQYF	TGTGCCAGCAGTTTCGTCGGCTACGAGCAGTACTTC
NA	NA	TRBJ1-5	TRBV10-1	CASHLAGGNRNQPQHF	TGCGCCAGCCATCTCGCCGGGGGTAACCGTAATCAGCCCCAGCATTTT
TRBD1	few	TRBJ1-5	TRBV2	CASLWRRDSDNQPQHF	TGTGCCAGCCTATGGCGTAGGGACAGCGACAATCAGCCCCAGCATTTT
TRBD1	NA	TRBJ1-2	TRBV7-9	CASSPMWVKDRGGDYTF	TGTGCCAGCAGTCCAATGTGGGTAAAGGACAGGGGCGGAGACTACACCTTC
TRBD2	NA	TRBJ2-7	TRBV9	CASSRKWGGNEQYF	TGTGCCAGCAGCCGGAAATGGGGGGGAAACGAGCAGTACTTC
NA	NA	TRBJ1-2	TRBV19	CASIGRQGYTF	TGTGCCAGTATTGGGAGGCAGGGCTACACCTTC
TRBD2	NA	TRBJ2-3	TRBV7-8	CASSYGTSGRPWGITDTQYF	TGTGCCAGCAGCTATGGGACTAGCGGGAGGCCGTGGGGGATCACAGATACGCAGTATTTT
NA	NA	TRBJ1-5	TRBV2	CASSEDGRGRPQHF	TGTGCCAGCAGTGAAGATGGGCGGGGACGGCCCCAGCATTTT
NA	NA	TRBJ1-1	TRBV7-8	CASSLAGDTEAFF	TGTGCCAGCAGCTTAGCAGGGGACACTGAAGCTTTCTTT
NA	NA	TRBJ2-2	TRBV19	CASSVQGSGELFF	TGTGCCAGTAGTGTACAGGGAAGCGGGGAGCTGTTTTTT
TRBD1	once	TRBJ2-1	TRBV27	CASSSHPGTGRNEQFF	TGTGCCAGCAGTTCCCACCCCGGGACAGGGCGCAATGAGCAGTTCTTC
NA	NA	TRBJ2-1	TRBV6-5	CASRGLTGNEQFF	TGTGCCAGCAGGGGGCTTACTGGCAATGAGCAGTTCTTC
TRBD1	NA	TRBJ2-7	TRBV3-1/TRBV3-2	CASSGRGTDYEQYF	TGTGCCAGCAGCGGAAGGGGGACAGACTACGAGCAGTACTTC
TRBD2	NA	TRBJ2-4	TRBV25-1	CASSPAGGAKNIQYF	TGTGCCAGCAGCCCCGCGGGGGGGGCCAAAAACATTCAGTACTTC
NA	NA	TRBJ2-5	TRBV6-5	CASSKHRVLETQYF	TGTGCCAGCAGTAAACACAGGGTTCTGGAGACCCAGTACTTC
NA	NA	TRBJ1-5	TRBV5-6	CASSSRERQSNQPQHF	TGTGCCAGCAGCTCCCGGGAGCGGCAGAGCAATCAGCCCCAGCATTTT
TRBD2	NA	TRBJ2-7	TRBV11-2	CASSLALAAYEQYF	TGTGCCAGCAGCTTAGCCCTAGCGGCCTACGAGCAGTACTTC
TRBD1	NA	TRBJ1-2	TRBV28	CASSTQLPGQGGGYTF	TGTGCCAGCAGTACCCAATTACCGGGACAGGGAGGTGGCTACACCTTC
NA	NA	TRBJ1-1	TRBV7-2	CASSLNSASTEAFF	TGTGCCAGCAGCTTAAATTCAGCGAGCACTGAAGCTTTCTTT
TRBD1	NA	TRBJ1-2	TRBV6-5	CASSYGDRESYGYTF	TGTGCCAGCAGTTACGGGGACAGGGAATCCTATGGCTACACCTTC